The rows below give T cell receptor beta chains drawn from one sample of a study of yellow fever vaccine responses in identical twins. One entry per CDR3 protein results from TCRdb running MiXCR on the RT-PCR reads. The repertoire holds approximately 33,000 distinct CDR3 sequences, less than 70% seen once, with over 3.5% in the top ten. The material sequenced was T cells from blood (PBMCs), unsorted or a sorted subset (not recorded which), taken before or after yellow fever vaccination (not recorded which). Every receptor here comes from a woman between 18 and 30 years old who received the yellow fever vaccine. Each CDR3 is given with its conserved first and last residue. The D gene is left open where the match is weak.

CDR3 protein | V gene | D gene | J gene
CASTLGPYEQYF | TRBV5-6 | - | TRBJ2-7
CASQSGSLNEQFF | TRBV13 | TRBD2 | TRBJ2-1
CASSLGYREDTQYF | TRBV28 | - | TRBJ2-3
CATHLSYNSPLHF | TRBV2 | - | TRBJ1-6
CASSQGRDRGNEQYF | TRBV4-1 | TRBD1 | TRBJ2-7
CASSQEPRGEQYF | TRBV14 | - | TRBJ2-7
CASSSLAGGVSKNIQYF | TRBV11-1 | TRBD2 | TRBJ2-4
CASSPPGKSYNEQFF | TRBV18 | - | TRBJ2-1
CASSRDRGSDTEAFF | TRBV23-1 | TRBD1 | TRBJ1-1
CASSPLQGAADTQYF | TRBV28 | TRBD1 | TRBJ2-3
CASTIRGLGNTIYF | TRBV28 | - | TRBJ1-3
CATSGRMYQETQYF | TRBV15 | - | TRBJ2-5
CASSQDSGPTGELFF | TRBV4-2 | - | TRBJ2-2
CASSPATGLGQPQHF | TRBV7-9 | - | TRBJ1-5
CASSGSALYGYTF | TRBV9 | - | TRBJ1-2
CSATGAQETQYF | TRBV20-1 | TRBD1 | TRBJ2-5
CASSSNTNLGYNEQFF | TRBV9 | - | TRBJ2-1
CASSHDVNEQFF | TRBV4-1 | - | TRBJ2-1
CASSLEWGSENTGELFF | TRBV11-3 | - | TRBJ2-2
CASSPRQGKNTEAFF | TRBV18 | TRBD1 | TRBJ1-1
CATSDLTGGSYEQYF | TRBV24-1 | - | TRBJ2-7
CASRDRGSGNTIYF | TRBV2 | TRBD1 | TRBJ1-3
CASSLGLAEQGEQYF | TRBV13 | TRBD2 | TRBJ2-7